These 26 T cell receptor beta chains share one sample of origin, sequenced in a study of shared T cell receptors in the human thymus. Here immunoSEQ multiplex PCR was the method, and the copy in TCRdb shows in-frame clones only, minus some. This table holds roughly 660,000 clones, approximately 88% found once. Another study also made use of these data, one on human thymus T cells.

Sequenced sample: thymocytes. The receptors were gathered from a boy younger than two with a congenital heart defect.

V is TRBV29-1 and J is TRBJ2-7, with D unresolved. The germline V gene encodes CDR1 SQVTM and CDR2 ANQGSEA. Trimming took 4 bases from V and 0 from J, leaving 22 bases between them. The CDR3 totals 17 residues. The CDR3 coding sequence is TGCAGCGTTGTCCGTGGGTGCGGCCCTGCGAGCTCCTACGAGCAGTACTTC. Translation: CSVVRGCGPASSYEQYF.

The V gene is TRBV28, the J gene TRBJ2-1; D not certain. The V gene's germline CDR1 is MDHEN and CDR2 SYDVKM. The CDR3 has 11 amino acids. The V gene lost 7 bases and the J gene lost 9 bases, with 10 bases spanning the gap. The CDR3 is CASTSGGEQFF. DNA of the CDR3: TGTGCCAGCACAAGTGGCGGTGAGCAGTTCTTC.

The CDR3 region is CASSPIAGGPRDEQFF. CDR3 coding DNA: TGTGCCAGCAGTCCCATAGCGGGAGGGCCTAGAGATGAGCAGTTCTTC. The rearrangement joins TRBV5-4 to TRBJ2-1; TRBD2 agrees at 11 bases. The CDR3 extends over 16 amino acids. Trimming at V came to 5 bases and at J to 8 bases, leaving 12 bases not matched to a gene. Germline lookup yields CDR1 SGHNT and CDR2 YYREEE (reference sequence).

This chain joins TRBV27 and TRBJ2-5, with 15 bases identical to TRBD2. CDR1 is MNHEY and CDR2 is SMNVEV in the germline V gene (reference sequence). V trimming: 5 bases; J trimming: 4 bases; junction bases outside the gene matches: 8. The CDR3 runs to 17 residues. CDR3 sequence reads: CASSARTSGRALETQYF. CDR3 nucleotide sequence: TGTGCCAGCAGTGCCCGGACTAGCGGGAGGGCCTTAGAGACCCAGTACTTC.

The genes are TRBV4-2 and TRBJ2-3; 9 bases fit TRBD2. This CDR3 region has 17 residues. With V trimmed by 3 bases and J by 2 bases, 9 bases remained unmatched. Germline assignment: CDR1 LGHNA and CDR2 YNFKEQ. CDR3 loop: CASSQQAGGLNTDTQYF. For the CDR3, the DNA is TGTGCCAGCAGCCAGCAGGCGGGAGGGTTAAACACAGATACGCAGTATTTT.

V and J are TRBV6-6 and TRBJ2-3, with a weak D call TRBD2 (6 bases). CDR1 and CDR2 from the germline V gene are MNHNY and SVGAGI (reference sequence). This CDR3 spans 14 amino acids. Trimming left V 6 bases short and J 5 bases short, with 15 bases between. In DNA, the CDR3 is TGTGCCAGCAGCACGACTAGAATGAGAGATACGCAGTATTTT. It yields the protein CASSTTRMRDTQYF.

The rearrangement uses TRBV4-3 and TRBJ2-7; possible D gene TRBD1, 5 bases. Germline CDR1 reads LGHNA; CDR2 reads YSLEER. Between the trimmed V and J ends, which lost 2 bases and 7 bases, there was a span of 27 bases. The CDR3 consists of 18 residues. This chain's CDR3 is CASSQRKGKYLSSEEQYF. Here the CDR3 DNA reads TGCGCCAGCAGCCAACGAAAGGGGAAGTATCTGAGTTCGGAAGAGCAGTACTTC.

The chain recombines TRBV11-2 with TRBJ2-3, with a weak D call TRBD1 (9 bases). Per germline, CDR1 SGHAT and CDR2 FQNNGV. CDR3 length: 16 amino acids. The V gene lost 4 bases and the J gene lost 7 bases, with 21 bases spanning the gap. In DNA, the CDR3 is TGTGCCAGCAGCTACACCGGGGGGGACAGGGCGCATACGCAGTATTTT. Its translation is CASSYTGGDRAHTQYF. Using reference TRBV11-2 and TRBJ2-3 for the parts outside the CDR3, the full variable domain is EAGVAQSPRYKIIEKRQSVAFWCNPISGHATLYWYQQILGQGPKLLIQFQNNGVVDDSQLPKDRFSAERLKGVDSTLKIQPAKLEDSAVYLCASSYTGGDRAHTQYFGPGTRLTVL.

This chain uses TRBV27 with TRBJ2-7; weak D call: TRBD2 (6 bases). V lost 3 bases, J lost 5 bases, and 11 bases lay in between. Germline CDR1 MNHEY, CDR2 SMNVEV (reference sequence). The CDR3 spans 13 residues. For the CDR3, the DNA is TGTGCCAGCAGTTTTAGGGCTAGCGACGAGCAGTACTTC. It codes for CASSFRASDEQYF.

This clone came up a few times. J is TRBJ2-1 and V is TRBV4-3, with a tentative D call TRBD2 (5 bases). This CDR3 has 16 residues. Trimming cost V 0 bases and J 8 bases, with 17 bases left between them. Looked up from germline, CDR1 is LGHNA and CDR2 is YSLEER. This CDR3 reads CASSQDGLAGGDEQFF. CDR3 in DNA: TGCGCCAGCAGCCAAGATGGACTGGCGGGTGGGGATGAGCAGTTCTTC.

In DNA, the CDR3 is TGTGCCAGCAGTCGATACAGGGAAGGGAGTGAAAAACTGTTTTTT. It codes for CASSRYREGSEKLFF. The rearrangement uses TRBV27 and TRBJ1-4; D perhaps matches TRBD1 (6 bases). The V end lost 5 bases, the J end lost 7 bases, and 17 bases lay between the germline ends. Germline V gene data show CDR1 as MNHEY and CDR2 as SMNVEV (reference sequence). The CDR3 is made up of 15 amino acids.

The CDR3 nucleotides read TGTGCCACCCAAGCAAGGGGAGGTTTCGTCACTGAAGCTTTCTTT. This codes for CATQARGGFVTEAFF. This rearrangement joins TRBV28 to TRBJ1-1, with a possible D match to TRBD1 (5 bases). The CDR3 has 15 residues. CDR1 is MDHEN, CDR2 SYDVKM, per germline. V gave up 10 bases and J gave up 4 bases, with 22 bases separating them.

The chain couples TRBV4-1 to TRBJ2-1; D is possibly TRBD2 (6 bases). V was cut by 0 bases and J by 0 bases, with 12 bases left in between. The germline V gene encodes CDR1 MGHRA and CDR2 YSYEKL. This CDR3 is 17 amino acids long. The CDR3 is CASSQDRFGSSYNEQFF. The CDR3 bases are TGCGCCAGCAGCCAAGATCGGTTCGGGAGCTCCTACAATGAGCAGTTCTTC.

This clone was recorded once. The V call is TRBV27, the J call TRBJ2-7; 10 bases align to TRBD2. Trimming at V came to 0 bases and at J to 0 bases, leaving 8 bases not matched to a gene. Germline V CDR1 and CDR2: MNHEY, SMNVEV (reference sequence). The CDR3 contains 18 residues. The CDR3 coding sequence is TGTGCCAGCAGTTTATCCCCTTTTATAGCGGGAGGCTCCTACGAGCAGTACTTC. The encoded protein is CASSLSPFIAGGSYEQYF.

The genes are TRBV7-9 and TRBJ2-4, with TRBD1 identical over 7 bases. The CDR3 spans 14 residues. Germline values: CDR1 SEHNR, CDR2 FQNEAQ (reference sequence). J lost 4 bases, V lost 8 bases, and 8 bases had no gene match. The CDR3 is CASARTGPKNIQYF. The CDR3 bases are TGTGCCAGCGCTAGGACAGGCCCTAAAAACATTCAGTACTTC.

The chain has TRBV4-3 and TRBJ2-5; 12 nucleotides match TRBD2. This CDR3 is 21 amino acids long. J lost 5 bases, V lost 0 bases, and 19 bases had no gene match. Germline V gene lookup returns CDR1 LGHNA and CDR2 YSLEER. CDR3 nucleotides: TGCGCCAGCAGCCAAGATCGCGGGGCTAGCGGGAGGGGTGGTGGTACTGAGACCCAGTACTTC. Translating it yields CASSQDRGASGRGGGTETQYF.

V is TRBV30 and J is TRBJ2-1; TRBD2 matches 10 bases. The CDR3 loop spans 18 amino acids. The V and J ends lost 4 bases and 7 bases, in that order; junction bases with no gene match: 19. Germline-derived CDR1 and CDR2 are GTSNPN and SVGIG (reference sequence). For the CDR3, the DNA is TGTGCCTGGAAATTTTTGGCAAGCGGGAGGGCTAGGACAAATGAGCAGTTCTTC. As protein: CAWKFLASGRARTNEQFF.

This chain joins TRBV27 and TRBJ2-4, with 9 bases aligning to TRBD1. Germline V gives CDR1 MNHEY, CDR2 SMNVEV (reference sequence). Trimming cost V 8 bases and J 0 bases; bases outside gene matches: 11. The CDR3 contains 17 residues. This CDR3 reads CASCYTGGGLAKNIQYF. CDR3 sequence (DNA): TGTGCCAGCTGCTATACAGGGGGCGGTCTAGCCAAAAACATTCAGTACTTC.

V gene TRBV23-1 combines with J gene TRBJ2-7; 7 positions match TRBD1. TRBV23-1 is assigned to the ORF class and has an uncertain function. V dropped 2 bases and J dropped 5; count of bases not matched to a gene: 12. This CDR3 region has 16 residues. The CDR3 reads CASSQRGQLCTHEQYF. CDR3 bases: TGCGCCAGCAGTCAACGGGGACAGCTCTGTACCCACGAGCAGTACTTC.

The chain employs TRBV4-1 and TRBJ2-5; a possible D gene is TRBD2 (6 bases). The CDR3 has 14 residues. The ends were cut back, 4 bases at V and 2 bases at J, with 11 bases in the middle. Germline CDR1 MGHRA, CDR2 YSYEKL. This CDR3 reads CASSRTGGQETQYF. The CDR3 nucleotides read TGCGCCAGCAGCCGGACTGGGGGGCAAGAGACCCAGTACTTC.

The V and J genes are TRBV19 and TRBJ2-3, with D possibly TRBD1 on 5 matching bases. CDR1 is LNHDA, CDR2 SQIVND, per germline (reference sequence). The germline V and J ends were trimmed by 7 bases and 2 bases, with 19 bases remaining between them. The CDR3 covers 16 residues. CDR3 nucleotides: TGTGCCAGTACCCCTGGTCCAGGGCGCCCCACAGATACGCAGTATTTT. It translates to CASTPGPGRPTDTQYF. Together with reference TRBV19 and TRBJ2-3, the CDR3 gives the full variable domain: DGGITQSPKYLFRKEGQNVTLSCEQNLNHDAMYWYRQDPGQGLRLIYYSQIVNDFQKGDIAEGYSVSREKKESFPLTVTSAQKNPTAFYLCASTPGPGRPTDTQYFGPGTRLTVL.

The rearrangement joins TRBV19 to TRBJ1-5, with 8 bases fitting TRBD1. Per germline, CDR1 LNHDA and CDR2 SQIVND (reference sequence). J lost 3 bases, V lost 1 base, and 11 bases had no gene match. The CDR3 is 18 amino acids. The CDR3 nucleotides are TGTGCCAGTAGTATAGTCGGGGCGACAGGGGCCCTCAATCAGCCCCAGCATTTT. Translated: CASSIVGATGALNQPQHF.

As DNA, the CDR3 is TGTGCCACCAGCAGAGATCCTGGAGTCCACGGGGAGCTGTTTTTT. Its protein is CATSRDPGVHGELFF. The V call is TRBV15, the J call TRBJ2-2, with D unclear. The length of the CDR3 is 15 residues. CDR1 is LNHNV, CDR2 YYDKDF, per germline (reference sequence). The V gene lost 0 bases and the J gene lost 7 bases, with 12 bases spanning the gap. The full variable domain, completed using reference TRBV15 and TRBJ2-2, is DAMVIQNPRYQVTQFGKPVTLSCSQTLNHNVMYWYQQKSSQAPKLLFHYYDKDFNNEADTPDNFQSRRPNTSFCFLDIRSPGLGDTAMYLCATSRDPGVHGELFFGEGSRLTVL.

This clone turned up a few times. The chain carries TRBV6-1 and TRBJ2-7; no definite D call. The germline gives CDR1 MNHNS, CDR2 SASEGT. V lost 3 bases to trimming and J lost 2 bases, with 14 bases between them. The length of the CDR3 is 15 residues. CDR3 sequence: CASSDAGDFPYEQYF. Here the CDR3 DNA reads TGTGCCAGCAGTGACGCCGGAGACTTCCCCTACGAGCAGTACTTC.

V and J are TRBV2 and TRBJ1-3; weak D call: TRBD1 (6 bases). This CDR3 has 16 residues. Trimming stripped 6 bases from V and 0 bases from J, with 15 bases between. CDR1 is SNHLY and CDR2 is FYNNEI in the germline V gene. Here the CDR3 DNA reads TGTGCCAGCAGGGGGCAGGGGCTCAGCTCTGGAAACACCATATATTTT. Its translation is CASRGQGLSSGNTIYF.

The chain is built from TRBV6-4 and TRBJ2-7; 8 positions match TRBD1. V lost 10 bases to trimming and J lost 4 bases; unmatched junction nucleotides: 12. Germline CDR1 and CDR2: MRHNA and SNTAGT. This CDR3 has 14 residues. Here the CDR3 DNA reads TGTGCCACCATCCCCCGGGACAGGCAATACGAGCAGTACTTC. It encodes CATIPRDRQYEQYF.